The 11 T cell receptor beta chains below come from one sample, sequenced in a study of OX40 agonist ivuxolimab in advanced cancers. TCRdb's table, derived via immunoSEQ multiplex PCR, lists solely in-frame clones and lacks some. Of just under 85,000 clones listed, roughly 83% are singletons. The sample was CD4+ or CD8+ T cells sorted from blood, taken in a trial of the OX40 agonist ivuxolimab. Every receptor here comes from an adult with an advanced solid tumor such as melanoma, head and neck, liver or kidney cancer.

CDR3 loop: CASRTKTGWAEQYF. The DNA of the CDR3 is TGTGCCAGCAGGACGAAGACAGGTTGGGCCGAGCAGTACTTC. The chain combines TRBV7-2 with TRBJ2-7, with D maybe TRBD1 (6 bases). The CDR3 is 14 amino acids. Germline V gene data show CDR1 as SGHTA and CDR2 as FQGNSA. V was clipped by 6 bases and J by 6 bases, with 18 bases between them.

The rearrangement links TRBV9 to TRBJ1-3; TRBD1 matches 8 bases. The CDR3 contains 17 residues. CDR1 is SGDLS, CDR2 YYNGEE, per germline. V was clipped by 4 bases and J by 0 bases; unmatched bases: 9. The CDR3 bases are TGTGCCAGCAGCTTCTACGGACAGGGAAGCTCTGGAAACACCATATATTTT. It specifies CASSFYGQGSSGNTIYF.

The rearrangement links TRBV6-6 to TRBJ1-1, with D tentatively TRBD1 (5 bases). The CDR3 consists of 14 residues. Looked up from germline, CDR1 is MNHNY and CDR2 is SVGAGI (reference sequence). Trimming removed 7 bases at V and 1 base at J, with 13 bases between. The CDR3 protein is CASNPTGTNTEAFF. The CDR3 coding sequence is TGTGCCAGCAACCCAACCGGGACGAACACTGAAGCTTTCTTT.

The chain is built from TRBV7-2 and TRBJ1-2, with D maybe TRBD1 (5 bases). Trimming cost V 1 base and J 7 bases, with 10 bases left between them. The germline gives CDR1 SGHTA, CDR2 FQGNSA. The CDR3 extends over 13 amino acids. The CDR3 nucleotides are TGTGCCAGCAGCTTAGGAGGGGACGGTGGCTACACCTTC. This encodes CASSLGGDGGYTF.

The chain has TRBV5-1 and TRBJ2-2, with a possible D match to TRBD2 (6 bases). V was trimmed by 4 bases and J by 5 bases, leaving 18 bases between them. CDR1 is SGHRS and CDR2 is YFSETQ in the germline V gene. The CDR3 has 16 amino acids. Written as DNA, the CDR3 is TGCGCCAGCAGCCCTTTTGCGGGGATGAATACCGGGGAGCTGTTTTTT. Translation: CASSPFAGMNTGELFF.

The chain carries TRBV5-1 and TRBJ2-5; possible D gene TRBD1, 6 bases. Germline V gene sequence: CDR1 SGHRS, CDR2 YFSETQ. The CDR3 is 14 residues long. Trimming pared 1 base from V and 4 bases from J, leaving 11 bases between. The CDR3 protein is CASSLFGGRETQYF. As DNA, the CDR3 is TGCGCCAGCAGCTTGTTTGGGGGCCGAGAGACCCAGTACTTC.

The chain combines TRBV5-1 with TRBJ2-1; 14 nucleotides align to TRBD2. Germline CDR1 SGHRS, CDR2 YFSETQ. The trim removed 4 bases at V and 9 bases at J, leaving 6 bases unmatched. The CDR3 contains 15 residues. CDR3 coding DNA: TGCGCCAGCAGCCCGCGGACTAGCGGGAGGATTGAGCAGTTCTTC. This codes for CASSPRTSGRIEQFF.

This clone was counted once. The V gene is TRBV19, the J gene TRBJ2-1; the match to TRBD2 covers 14 bases. This CDR3 contains 19 residues. With 0 bases clipped from V and 10 bases from J, the junction kept 14 bases outside the gene matches. Germline-derived CDR1 and CDR2 are LNHDA and SQIVND (reference sequence). CDR3 DNA sequence: TGTGCCAGTAGTATAGACTTCCTGGTGACTAGCGGGGGGGCAAGGGAGCAGTTCTTC. Protein sequence: CASSIDFLVTSGGAREQFF. Based on the CDR3 plus reference TRBV19 and TRBJ2-1, the full variable domain is DGGITQSPKYLFRKEGQNVTLSCEQNLNHDAMYWYRQDPGQGLRLIYYSQIVNDFQKGDIAEGYSVSREKKESFPLTVTSAQKNPTAFYLCASSIDFLVTSGGAREQFFGPGTRLTVL.

The chain couples TRBV5-1 to TRBJ1-6; D remains unclear. V gave up 2 bases and J gave up 14 bases, with 17 bases separating them. This CDR3 comprises 14 residues. Germline CDR1 SGHRS, CDR2 YFSETQ. The DNA for the CDR3 is TGCGCCAGCAGCTTTAAAGGCACTGAGGAGGCCCTCCACTTT. Protein: CASSFKGTEEALHF.

This chain links TRBV10-3 with TRBJ1-5; D not certain. Germline V gene data show CDR1 as ENHRY and CDR2 as SYGVKD. With 7 bases removed from V and 7 bases from J, the gap between germline ends came to 8 bases. This CDR3 comprises 11 residues. CDR3 sequence reads: CAIKLPQPQHF. CDR3 DNA: TGTGCCATCAAGCTTCCCCAGCCCCAGCATTTT.

The CDR3 is CASSQGQGTDTQYF. Written as DNA, the CDR3 is TGTGCCAGCAGCCAAGGACAGGGGACAGATACGCAGTATTTT. The rearrangement joins TRBV5-6 to TRBJ2-3; 9 nucleotides agree with TRBD1. The CDR3 is 14 residues long. V was pared by 4 bases and J by 3 bases, with 3 bases of the junction left unmatched. Germline CDR1 and CDR2: SGHDT and YYEEEE.